This entry is about one TCR beta chain. The assay was immunoSEQ multiplex PCR, and TCRdb's table has in-frame clones only and misses some. This table holds tens of thousands of clones, 85% found once. This entry belongs to a study of T cells in localized non-small cell lung cancer. CDR3 size: 14 residues. J was trimmed by 3 bases and V by 9 bases; bases with no gene match: 9. The V gene's germline CDR1 is MNHNS and CDR2 SASEGT. The V call is TRBV6-1, the J call TRBJ2-3, with 7 bases identical to TRBD2. The receptor was isolated from a woman aged 35 to 70 with stage II squamous cell lung carcinoma. The sample consisted of PBMCs, taken before any cancer treatment. CDR3 protein: CASWEGLATDTQYF. CDR3 DNA sequence: TGTGCCAGTTGGGAGGGGCTAGCGACAGATACGCAGTATTTT.